This entry lists 9 T cell receptor beta chains sequenced from one sample in a study of blood T cell repertoires in COVID-19. TCRdb keeps only in-frame clones here, not all; method: immunoSEQ multiplex PCR. Counted here are under 150,000 clones, 86% occurring once; the ten biggest clones make up under 2.5%. The sequenced sample consisted of PBMCs or T cells enriched from blood (not recorded which). Receptors originate from a woman in her forties or fifties who had recovered from COVID-19.

The chain is built from TRBV19 and TRBJ2-2, with a weak D call TRBD1 (6 bases). The CDR3 extends over 17 amino acids. Per the germline V gene, CDR1 is LNHDA and CDR2 is SQIVND (reference sequence). With 6 bases removed from V and 3 bases from J, the gap between germline ends came to 20 bases. CDR3: CASSGARQGTYTGELFF. The CDR3 DNA is TGTGCCAGTAGCGGTGCTCGGCAGGGGACCTACACCGGGGAGCTGTTTTTT.

This chain uses TRBV4-3 with TRBJ2-7, with a possible D match to TRBD2 (5 bases). CDR3 length equals 16 residues. V gave up 1 base and J gave up 0 bases, with 13 bases separating them. Germline V gene sequence: CDR1 LGHNA, CDR2 YSLEER. Here the CDR3 DNA reads TGCGCCAGCAGCCAAGCCGCGGGTGGGCTCTCCTACGAGCAGTACTTC. It codes for CASSQAAGGLSYEQYF.

The chain is built from TRBV5-1 and TRBJ2-1; 9 nucleotides agree with TRBD1. The CDR3 runs 15 residues. V shed 4 bases and J 6 bases; nucleotides not matched to a gene: 8. Germline V CDR1 and CDR2: SGHRS, YFSETQ. The CDR3 nucleotides are TGCGCCAGCAGCGGGACAGGGCAAACCCTCAATGAGCAGTTCTTC. As protein: CASSGTGQTLNEQFF.

This chain's CDR3 is CASSGRRREGGPNTGELFF. CDR3 DNA sequence: TGTGCCAGCAGCGGGCGCCGTAGGGAGGGGGGCCCGAACACCGGGGAGCTGTTTTTT. The gene calls are TRBV9 and TRBJ2-2, with a possible D match to TRBD2 (7 bases). The CDR3 is 19 amino acids. V was cut by 3 bases and J by 0 bases, with 21 bases left in between. Germline V gene data show CDR1 as SGDLS and CDR2 as YYNGEE.

The chain couples TRBV9 to TRBJ1-5, with 9 bases lining up with TRBD1. This CDR3 comprises 16 residues. The V gene end was trimmed by 7 bases and the J gene end by 0 bases; junction bases not matched to a gene: 8. The germline gives CDR1 SGDLS, CDR2 YYNGEE. The CDR3 coding sequence is TGTGCCAGCCCGGGACAGGGCATAAATAGCAATCAGCCCCAGCATTTT. Translated, it gives CASPGQGINSNQPQHF.

The rearrangement joins TRBV7-9 to TRBJ1-4, with D perhaps matching TRBD1 (5 bases). The CDR3 totals 14 residues. Trimming cost V 0 bases and J 8 bases, with 10 bases left between them. Germline V gives CDR1 SEHNR, CDR2 FQNEAQ (reference sequence). CDR3 sequence: CASSLAGVGEKLFF. CDR3 in DNA: TGTGCCAGCAGCTTAGCAGGGGTTGGCGAAAAACTGTTTTTT.

The V and J genes are TRBV4-3 and TRBJ1-3; D is ambiguous. From germline, CDR1 is LGHNA and CDR2 YSLEER. This CDR3 is 15 amino acids long. V lost 0 bases, J lost 0 bases, and 6 bases lay in between. DNA for the CDR3: TGCGCCAGCAGCCAAGACGCGTTCTCTGGAAACACCATATATTTT. It yields the protein CASSQDAFSGNTIYF.

CDR3 residues: CASSYSKRGGSEKLFF. CDR3 bases: TGTGCCAGCAGTTACTCCAAGAGGGGAGGGAGTGAAAAACTGTTTTTT. This chain joins TRBV6-5 and TRBJ1-4; possible D gene TRBD1, 5 bases. The CDR3 covers 16 residues. Germline V gives CDR1 MNHEY, CDR2 SVGAGI. Trimming left V 0 bases short and J 7 bases short, with 15 bases between.

In this sample, this clone turned up once. This chain links TRBV5-5 with TRBJ1-1; TRBD1 might be the D (5 bases). Germline V CDR1 and CDR2: SGHKS, YYEKEE (reference sequence). V was cut by 2 bases and J by 12 bases, with 17 bases left in between. This CDR3 is 13 amino acids long. The CDR3 is CASSLSIQGSSFF. Here the CDR3 DNA reads TGTGCCAGCAGCTTAAGTATCCAGGGCTCATCTTTCTTT.